The rows below give T cell receptor beta chains drawn from one sample of a study of cytotoxic CD8 clonotypes in ibrutinib-treated CLL. Sequencing was performed with immunoSEQ multiplex PCR; in TCRdb, only in-frame clones are kept and a portion is missing. The sample carries approximately 320,000 clones, 67% recorded once. The sequences come from PBMCs, collected after 36 months of ibrutinib treatment. The receptors derive from a human donor with chronic lymphocytic leukemia. CDR3s leave out the opening cysteine and the closing phenylalanine or tryptophan.

TRBV7-9	ASSLAMGLHNEQF
TRBV4-1	ASSLRQGAEQY
TRBV29-1	SVEDRSGTGAETQY
TRBV7-2	ASSLGPQNIQY
TRBV6-5	ASSENGGPEQY
TRBV28	ASTPRGGQVVEQY
TRBV27	ASSPVQGATYGNQPQH
TRBV10-3	AISESERGQETQY
TRBV7-9	ASNPGTEAF
TRBV25-1	ASSWAGENTEAF